Below, 12 T cell receptor beta chains from the same sample are listed, as sequenced in a study of human T cells and chemical hapten exposure. TCRdb reprocessed the RACE reads via MiXCR and lists one record per CDR3 protein. The profile shows 190,000 or so distinct CDR3 sequences, around a quarter of them singletons. The time point was: patch test 3, about 24 weeks after DPC sensitization. The treatment here: therapeutic diphenylcyclopropenone sensitization with weekly scalp DPC. The specimen was whole blood, collected in connection with sensitization to the hapten diphenylcyclopropenone (DPC). Source of these receptors: a woman between 40 and 50 years old with alopecia areata. Some clones in this sample may be carry-over from other donors' samples.

This clonotype was picked up many times. The chain carries TRBV29-1 and TRBJ2-3; D call uncertain. The germline gives CDR1 SQVTM, CDR2 ANQGSEA. The CDR3 has 12 amino acids. With 2 bases removed from V and 3 bases from J, the gap between germline ends came to 6 bases. DNA of the CDR3: TGCAGCGTTGAAATATCAACAGATACGCAGTATTTT. Residues: CSVEISTDTQYF.

This chain joins TRBV6-5 and TRBJ2-2; 10 bases match TRBD2. CDR3 size: 12 residues. Trimming at V came to 8 bases and at J to 6 bases, leaving 0 bases not matched to a gene. In germline, CDR1 is MNHEY, CDR2 SVGAGI. The CDR3 DNA follows: TGTGCCAGCCTAGCGGGGGCCGGGGAGCTGTTTTTT. Translated, it gives CASLAGAGELFF.

The genes are TRBV24-1 and TRBJ2-7, with D uncertain. CDR1 is KGHDR and CDR2 is SFDVKD in the germline V gene. The CDR3 runs 12 residues. The V and J ends lost 6 bases and 6 bases respectively, with 11 bases between them. The CDR3 reads CATSRWDSEQYF. CDR3 in DNA: TGTGCCACCAGTCGCTGGGATTCCGAGCAGTACTTC.

V gene TRBV20-1 combines with J gene TRBJ2-1, with no clear D. Germline lookup yields CDR1 DFQATT and CDR2 SNEGSKA (reference sequence). Trimming removed 2 bases from V and 8 bases from J, with 10 bases in between. This CDR3 spans 12 amino acids. CDR3 nucleotides: TGCAGTGCTAGACTAGTAGTCGATGAGCAGTTCTTC. It is translated as CSARLVVDEQFF.

The chain couples TRBV29-1 to TRBJ2-7, with D possibly TRBD2 on 6 matching bases. V was shortened by 2 bases and J by 4 bases, with 12 bases between the two germline ends. Germline CDR1 reads SQVTM; CDR2 reads ANQGSEA. This CDR3 is built from 13 residues. The CDR3 DNA reads as TGCAGCGTTGAAACGGGAGCTGAATACGAGCAGTACTTC. Protein: CSVETGAEYEQYF.

The chain carries TRBV6-1 and TRBJ2-7, with D tentatively TRBD1 or TRBD2 (5 bases each). The V gene's germline CDR1 is MNHNS and CDR2 SASEGT. This CDR3 is 14 amino acids long. The germline V and J ends were trimmed by 4 bases and 3 bases, with 13 bases remaining between them. In DNA, the CDR3 is TGTGCCAGCAGTGGAGGGACGTTCCTCTACGAGCAGTACTTC. This translates into CASSGGTFLYEQYF.

V gene TRBV29-1 combines with J gene TRBJ2-3, with TRBD2 as a possible D gene (5 bases). There are 14 residues in the CDR3. Germline CDR1 SQVTM, CDR2 ANQGSEA. Trimming left V 6 bases short and J 4 bases short, with 17 bases between. For the CDR3, the DNA is TGCAGCGTCCGAAACCCGGGAAACGCAGATACGCAGTATTTT. It translates to CSVRNPGNADTQYF.

This clonotype showed up just a few times. This chain connects TRBV20-1 to TRBJ2-1, with D possibly being TRBD1 or TRBD2 (5 bases each). The CDR3 totals 12 residues. CDR1 DFQATT and CDR2 SNEGSKA come from the germline V gene (reference sequence). V was clipped by 6 bases and J by 7 bases, with 13 bases between them. CDR3 in DNA: TGCAGTGCCAGGGACCTATTAAATGAGCAGTTCTTC. Residues: CSARDLLNEQFF.

The chain carries TRBV4-3 and TRBJ2-3; D might be TRBD2 (6 bases). Between the trimmed V and J ends, which lost 8 bases and 3 bases, there was a span of 12 bases. The V gene's germline CDR1 is LGHNA and CDR2 YSLEER. This CDR3 contains 13 residues. CDR3 sequence reads: CASGTGTTDTQYF. DNA of the CDR3: TGCGCCAGCGGAACCGGGACTACAGATACGCAGTATTTT.

This clonotype has a handful of counts. V gene TRBV6-5 combines with J gene TRBJ1-5; D uncertain. From germline, CDR1 is MNHEY and CDR2 SVGAGI. This CDR3 has 11 residues. Trimming stripped 1 base from V and 7 bases from J, with 2 bases between. CDR3 DNA: TGTGCCAGCAGTTACTACCAGCCCCAGCATTTT. Translation gives CASSYYQPQHF.

This clonotype was seen only a few times. The J gene is TRBJ2-1, the V gene TRBV12-3 or TRBV12-4; 10 bases are a match to TRBD2. The ends lost 3 bases at V and 10 bases at J; junction bases unmatched: 9. The CDR3 loop spans 15 amino acids. CDR3 nucleotides: TGTGCCAGCAGTTTGAGGCTAGCGGGAGTGGGGGAGCAGTTCTTC. Translating it yields CASSLRLAGVGEQFF.

This clonotype has only a few counts. CDR3 nucleotide sequence: TGTGCCAGCAGTTTCGGGTCACTACCCCTCCACTTT. Translated: CASSFGSLPLHF. V usage is TRBV27 and J usage is TRBJ1-6; D call uncertain. The V gene lost 3 bases and the J gene lost 12 bases, with 9 bases spanning the gap. Germline CDR1 is MNHEY and CDR2 is SMNVEV (reference sequence). This CDR3 contains 12 residues.